The rows below give T cell receptor beta chains drawn from one sample of a study of human T cells and chemical hapten exposure. From the RACE reads, TCRdb called clonotypes with MiXCR, one entry per CDR3 protein. Of over 55,000 distinct CDR3 sequences listed, more than 8% are singletons. The input for sequencing was whole blood, taken in connection with sensitization to the hapten diphenylcyclopropenone (DPC). Receptors originate from a man aged 40-49 years with alopecia areata. Some clones in this sample may be carry-over from other donors' samples. Each CDR3 is given with its conserved first and last residue. D genes are given only for firm matches. The size entry is marked missing in some rows and otherwise reads once, few, many or a size class.

V gene: TRBV29-1
clone size: few
J gene: TRBJ2-1
D gene: TRBD2
CDR3 DNA: TGCAGCGCCGGGACTAGCGGAGAGACCTACAATGAGCAGTTCTTC
CDR3 protein: CSAGTSGETYNEQFF

V gene: TRBV10-3
clone size: many
J gene: TRBJ2-7
D gene: TRBD1
CDR3 DNA: TGTGCCATCAGTGACGGGACAGACTACGAGCAGTACTTC
CDR3 protein: CAISDGTDYEQYF

V gene: TRBV19
clone size: few
J gene: TRBJ1-5
D gene: TRBD1
CDR3 DNA: TGTGCCAGTAGTACCCGGACAGGGGGCCAGGGGCCCCAGCATTTT
CDR3 protein: CASSTRTGGQGPQHF

V gene: TRBV9
clone size: many
J gene: TRBJ2-2
D gene: TRBD2
CDR3 DNA: TGTGCCAGCAGCGTAACTAGCGGGGCCGGGGAGCTGTTTTTT
CDR3 protein: CASSVTSGAGELFF

V gene: TRBV20-1
clone size: many
J gene: TRBJ1-1
D gene: TRBD1
CDR3 DNA: TGCAGTGCTGAGACAGGGAGGGCAACTGAAGCTTTCTTT
CDR3 protein: CSAETGRATEAFF

V gene: TRBV6-2/TRBV6-3
clone size: many
J gene: TRBJ2-7
D gene: .
CDR3 DNA: TGTGCCAGCAACCTAGGGTTTTCCTACGAGCAGTACTTC
CDR3 protein: CASNLGFSYEQYF

V gene: TRBV29-1
clone size: many
J gene: TRBJ1-1
D gene: .
CDR3 DNA: TGCAGCGTCATCATGAACACTGAAGCTTTCTTT
CDR3 protein: CSVIMNTEAFF

V gene: TRBV11-2
clone size: few
J gene: TRBJ1-1
D gene: TRBD1
CDR3 DNA: TGTGCCAGCAGCTTAGCGAGGGGACAGGGGAACACTGAAGCTTTCTTT
CDR3 protein: CASSLARGQGNTEAFF

V gene: TRBV10-2
clone size: many
J gene: TRBJ1-5
D gene: TRBD1
CDR3 DNA: TGCGCCAGCGGCGGGACAGGGTATCAGCCCCAGCATTTT
CDR3 protein: CASGGTGYQPQHF

V gene: TRBV20-1
clone size: many
J gene: TRBJ2-7
D gene: TRBD2
CDR3 DNA: TGCAGTGCTAGAGATCTAGCGGGATCCTCCTACGAGCAGTACTTC
CDR3 protein: CSARDLAGSSYEQYF

V gene: TRBV28
clone size: many
J gene: TRBJ2-3
D gene: .
CDR3 DNA: TGTGCCAGCAGTTCCCCTCCAGGGGAAGGCACAGATACGCAGTATTTT
CDR3 protein: CASSSPPGEGTDTQYF

V gene: TRBV18
clone size: many
J gene: TRBJ2-7
D gene: .
CDR3 DNA: TGTGCCAGCCTACCCGACCAACCCTCCTACGAGCAGTACTTC
CDR3 protein: CASLPDQPSYEQYF

V gene: TRBV6-2/TRBV6-3
clone size: many
J gene: TRBJ2-3
D gene: TRBD2
CDR3 DNA: TGTGCCAGCAGTCCTAGCGGGAGCAGGACAGATACGCAGTATTTT
CDR3 protein: CASSPSGSRTDTQYF

V gene: TRBV6-1
clone size: many
J gene: TRBJ2-7
D gene: TRBD1
CDR3 DNA: TGTGCCAGCAGTGCTCCGGGACAGGGGGCGCGCTACGAGCAGTACTTC
CDR3 protein: CASSAPGQGARYEQYF

V gene: TRBV15
clone size: many
J gene: TRBJ2-5
D gene: .
CDR3 DNA: TGTGCCACCAGTCTACGGGAGTCAGAGACCCAGTACTTC
CDR3 protein: CATSLRESETQYF

V gene: TRBV30
clone size: many
J gene: TRBJ2-5
D gene: TRBD2
CDR3 DNA: TGTGCCTGGAACACGGGTATAGCGGGAGAGACCCAGTACTTC
CDR3 protein: CAWNTGIAGETQYF

V gene: TRBV11-2
clone size: few
J gene: TRBJ2-7
D gene: .
CDR3 DNA: TGTGCCAGCAGCCGTGAGGCGGGACGGTTCTACGAGCAGTACTTC
CDR3 protein: CASSREAGRFYEQYF

V gene: TRBV14
clone size: many
J gene: TRBJ2-7
D gene: .
CDR3 DNA: TGTGCCAGCAGCCTTGCGGCCCTTAGGGGGGAGCAGTACTTC
CDR3 protein: CASSLAALRGEQYF

V gene: TRBV20-1
clone size: many
J gene: TRBJ1-1
D gene: .
CDR3 DNA: TGCAGTGCCCCGTGGGGGGGATTGAACACTGAACCTTTCTTT
CDR3 protein: CSAPWGGLNTEPFF

V gene: TRBV6-5
clone size: few
J gene: TRBJ1-6
D gene: .
CDR3 DNA: TGTGCCAGCAGTTACTCATGGCAAGGGAATTCACCCCTCCACTTT
CDR3 protein: CASSYSWQGNSPLHF

V gene: TRBV20-1
clone size: few
J gene: TRBJ2-1
D gene: .
CDR3 DNA: TGCAGTGCTTTCGAGTACAATGAGCAGTTCTTC
CDR3 protein: CSAFEYNEQFF

V gene: TRBV10-3
clone size: .
J gene: TRBJ2-7
D gene: .
CDR3 DNA: TGTGCCATCAGTGAGCCCGGGGCGGCGGTGAGCTACGAGCAGTACTTC
CDR3 protein: CAISEPGAAVSYEQYF